These T cell receptor beta chains were read from a single sample in a study of OX40 agonist ivuxolimab in advanced cancers. Generated by immunoSEQ multiplex PCR, the TCRdb table keeps only in-frame clones and is missing some. The sample consists of 85,000 to 100,000 clones, 85% to 90% of them appearing once. The starting material was CD4+ or CD8+ T cells sorted from blood, obtained in a trial of the OX40 agonist ivuxolimab. The receptors stem from an adult with an advanced solid tumor such as melanoma, head and neck, liver or kidney cancer. Each CDR3 is given with its conserved first and last residue. Fields, in order: D gene, V gene, clone size, J gene, CDR3 DNA, CDR3 protein. The D gene is left open where the match is weak. Part of the rows lack a size; the others show once, few, many or a class for expanded clones.

-	TRBV14	-	TRBJ1-2	TGTGCCAGCAGCCAAGTTCAGGCCTATGGCTACACCTTC	CASSQVQAYGYTF
-	TRBV19	-	TRBJ1-6	TGTGCCAGTAGTAGTAGGGAATCCTATAATTCACCCCTCCACTTT	CASSSRESYNSPLHF
TRBD2	TRBV7-9	-	TRBJ2-3	TGTGCCAGCAGCTTACGCGGGGGGGAAGATACGCAGTATTTT	CASSLRGGEDTQYF
TRBD1	TRBV7-3	-	TRBJ1-2	TGTGCCAGCAGCCCCCAGGGGGCTTATGGCTACACCTTC	CASSPQGAYGYTF
TRBD1	TRBV27	once	TRBJ2-1	TGTGCCAGCAGTCCTGACAGGGGGCCTGACAATGAGCAGTTCTTC	CASSPDRGPDNEQFF
-	TRBV18	-	TRBJ1-2	TGTGCCAGCTCACCACAGGGCACTAACTATGGCTACACCTTC	CASSPQGTNYGYTF
-	TRBV10-3	-	TRBJ2-2	TGTGCCATCAGTGAGGGGGTTCCCACCGGGGAGCTGTTTTTT	CAISEGVPTGELFF
-	TRBV11-2	-	TRBJ2-2	TGTGCCAGCAGCTTTATAGGCGGCACCGGGGAGCTGTTTTTT	CASSFIGGTGELFF
-	TRBV7-2	-	TRBJ2-3	TGTGCCAGCAGGGGGGGGCGGTTCAGCACAGATACGCAGTATTTT	CASRGGRFSTDTQYF
TRBD1	TRBV10-1	-	TRBJ1-6	TGCGCCAGCAGTCGGGACAGCTCCTATAATTCACCCCTCCACTTT	CASSRDSSYNSPLHF
TRBD1	TRBV30	-	TRBJ2-7	TGTGCCTGGAGTGGAGAAGGGACAGATAGATACTACGAGCAGTACTTC	CAWSGEGTDRYYEQYF
-	TRBV6-1	-	TRBJ2-7	TGTGCCAGCAGTACCTACCACCCAACCTCCTACGAGCAGTACTTC	CASSTYHPTSYEQYF
TRBD1	TRBV2	-	TRBJ2-3	TGTGCCAGCCGCCTAGATAACCGGGACAGGGCAACAGATACGCAGTATTTT	CASRLDNRDRATDTQYF
-	TRBV5-4	-	TRBJ2-2	TGTGCCAGCAGCTCGACGTCACATACGAACACCGGGGAGCTGTTTTTT	CASSSTSHTNTGELFF
-	TRBV4-3	once	TRBJ1-1	TGCGCCAGCAGCCAAGATTGGAGCAGGGGACCTATGAACACTGAAGCTTTCTTT	CASSQDWSRGPMNTEAFF
-	TRBV25-1	-	TRBJ1-1	TGTGCCAGCAGTCTGGGCAGGGGTGGGTCGGAAGCTTTCTTT	CASSLGRGGSEAFF
-	TRBV7-2	-	TRBJ1-1	TGTGCCAGCAGCCTCACACCCAAGACCGTGAACACTGAAGCTTTCTTT	CASSLTPKTVNTEAFF
-	TRBV28	once	TRBJ2-5	TGTGCCAGTTCCTTGGGCTTCCAAGAGACCCAGTACTTC	CASSLGFQETQYF
-	TRBV7-9	-	TRBJ2-7	TGTGCCAGCAGCTTAGACAACTTAAATCGTGTCTACGAGCAGTACTTC	CASSLDNLNRVYEQYF
-	TRBV28	-	TRBJ1-5	TGTGCCAGCAGGTACGGGGATCAGCCCCAGCATTTT	CASRYGDQPQHF
TRBD1	TRBV7-9	-	TRBJ1-5	TGTGCCAGCAGCCCTTCGACAGGGGGCGCTTTCTATCAGCCCCAGCATTTT	CASSPSTGGAFYQPQHF
TRBD1	TRBV19	few	TRBJ1-5	TGTGCCAGTACCGCAGGGGGACAGCCCCAGCATTTT	CASTAGGQPQHF
-	TRBV6-5	-	TRBJ1-2	TGTGCCACCCTCCCGGCAGGGACCTCTAACTATGGCTACACCTTC	CATLPAGTSNYGYTF
TRBD1	TRBV6-1	many	TRBJ1-6	TGTGCCAGCAGCTGGGGGACAGGGAAAAATTCACCCCTCCACTTT	CASSWGTGKNSPLHF
TRBD2	TRBV7-2	-	TRBJ2-1	TGTGCCAGCAGGGTGGATAGCGGGGGATACAATGAGCAGTTCTTC	CASRVDSGGYNEQFF
-	TRBV4-3	-	TRBJ1-3	TGCGCCAGCAGCCGGGCTCCTGGGGGAAACACCATATATTTT	CASSRAPGGNTIYF
-	TRBV9	-	TRBJ2-5	TGTGCCAGCAGCGTAGTGGCAGGGCCCCAGGAGACCCAGTACTTC	CASSVVAGPQETQYF
TRBD1	TRBV5-1	-	TRBJ1-2	TGCGCCAGCAGCCTCCGGGACAGGGGCTCCGGCTACACCTTC	CASSLRDRGSGYTF
-	TRBV23-1	-	TRBJ2-7	TGCGCCAGCAGTCAATCGGGGAACGAGCAGTACTTC	CASSQSGNEQYF
TRBD1	TRBV23-1	-	TRBJ2-7	TGCGCCAGCAGTCAACCGGGACAGGGGGCGGAATACGAGCAGTACTTC	CASSQPGQGAEYEQYF
-	TRBV4-3	-	TRBJ1-1	TGCGCCAGCAGCCCGCAGAAAATAAAGGGCACTGAAGCTTTCTTT	CASSPQKIKGTEAFF
TRBD1	TRBV6-5	-	TRBJ2-7	TGTGCCAGCAGTTCTGACAGGGCGCCCTACGAGCAGTACTTC	CASSSDRAPYEQYF
-	TRBV6-5	-	TRBJ2-7	TGTGCCAGCAGTTATTCCCTATCAGCGGACGAGCAGTACTTC	CASSYSLSADEQYF
-	TRBV30	-	TRBJ2-7	TGTGCCTGGAGTGTAGCCTACGAGCAGTACTTC	CAWSVAYEQYF
-	TRBV7-9	-	TRBJ2-3	TGTGCCAGCAGTTTGCAGGGAGATACGCAGTATTTT	CASSLQGDTQYF
-	TRBV28	-	TRBJ2-7	TGTGCCAGCAGTTTAGGGCAGCTTATCTCCTACGAGCAGTACTTC	CASSLGQLISYEQYF
TRBD1	TRBV5-6	once	TRBJ2-1	TGTGCCAGCAGCTTGATTGGAACAGGGGTCGGGGAGCAGTTCTTC	CASSLIGTGVGEQFF
-	TRBV28	-	TRBJ1-3	TGTGCCAGCAAGGAGGGGAGTGGAAACACCATATATTTT	CASKEGSGNTIYF
-	TRBV19	-	TRBJ2-2	TGTGCCAGTACCCTCTTAGGGAGCGGCACCGGGGAGCTGTTTTTT	CASTLLGSGTGELFF
TRBD1	TRBV7-2	-	TRBJ2-1	TGTGCCAGCAGCCCAAGGACAGGGCTGGGCCAGTTCTTC	CASSPRTGLGQFF
-	TRBV19	-	TRBJ1-5	TGTGCCAGTACAGAACAGGGTACGAGCAATCAGCCCCAGCATTTT	CASTEQGTSNQPQHF
-	TRBV5-6	-	TRBJ2-5	TGTGCCAGCAGCTTGCCTACAGGGACCCAGTACTTC	CASSLPTGTQYF
-	TRBV19	-	TRBJ1-6	TGTGCCAGTAGTATAGATGGCCCCGTCAGCTCACCCCTCCACTTT	CASSIDGPVSSPLHF
TRBD1	TRBV28	-	TRBJ2-3	TGTGCCAGCAGTTTATCGGGGAGAGGGACAGTCACAGATACGCAGTATTTT	CASSLSGRGTVTDTQYF
-	TRBV5-1	-	TRBJ2-5	TGCGCCAGCAGCTTGGATTGGTATGAGACCCAGTACTTC	CASSLDWYETQYF
-	TRBV27	-	TRBJ1-3	TGTGCCAGCAGACCAACCCCCGGGGTGGGTGAAAACACCATATATTTT	CASRPTPGVGENTIYF
TRBD1	TRBV28	-	TRBJ1-4	TGTGCCAGCAACCCCTTGACAGGGGGTAATGAAAAACTGTTTTTT	CASNPLTGGNEKLFF
-	TRBV30	-	TRBJ1-5	TGTGCCTGGGGTAACAGGGATAATCAGCCCCAGCATTTT	CAWGNRDNQPQHF
-	TRBV30	-	TRBJ2-7	TGTGCCTGGAGTGTATTGGGGGGCGGGGACGAGCAGTACTTC	CAWSVLGGGDEQYF
TRBD2	TRBV13	-	TRBJ2-7	TGTGCCAGCAGCTTAGCTCGCGGGGGGGCCTACGAGCAGTACTTC	CASSLARGGAYEQYF